This T cell receptor (beta chain) was observed in a study of blood T cells in healthy people across ages. Turning to the study itself: About one barcoded TCR beta cDNA was captured per two T cells.

A second PCR of 7 to 11 cycles used a sample-barcoded 5' primer and a J-beta primer mix. TCRdb analysed the 5' RACE reads with MiXCR anew, one entry per CDR3 protein. Of over 600,000 distinct CDR3 sequences in the sample, around three fifths were seen once. The TCR comes from a man aged 35 to 55 in good health. Sequencing was performed on blood.

CDR3 sequence reads: CASSVAPGPQPNTGELFF. The DNA for the CDR3 is TGTGCCAGCAGCGTAGCTCCAGGGCCCCAACCTAACACCGGGGAGCTGTTTTTT. This chain joins TRBV9 and TRBJ2-2; D might be TRBD1 (5 bases). CDR3 length equals 18 residues. Trimming left V 0 bases short and J 2 bases short, with 17 bases between. Germline CDR1 reads SGDLS; CDR2 reads YYNGEE.